What follows are 24 T cell receptor beta chains derived from one specimen sequenced in a study of cytomegalovirus exposure and HLA in healthy donors. With 60 Vbeta and 13 Jbeta primers, the PCR was carried out. The data were produced by immunoSEQ multiplex PCR, yet TCRdb's version contains in-frame clones alone and is incomplete. The sample contains fewer than 150,000 clones, about four fifths of which appear only once. The sequencing input was PBMCs. These receptors all come from a man aged 25 to 45 in good health and CMV-seronegative.

The chain uses TRBV19 and TRBJ2-1; TRBD2 aligns across 10 bases. CDR3 length equals 16 residues. V was pared by 5 bases and J by 5 bases, with 9 bases of the junction left unmatched. Germline CDR1 reads LNHDA; CDR2 reads SQIVND (reference sequence). The CDR3 DNA follows: TGTGCCAGTAGTCCGATCGGACTAGCGGAGAACAATGAGCAGTTCTTC. Protein: CASSPIGLAENNEQFF. The full variable domain, with the rest looked up from reference TRBV19 and TRBJ2-1, is DGGITQSPKYLFRKEGQNVTLSCEQNLNHDAMYWYRQDPGQGLRLIYYSQIVNDFQKGDIAEGYSVSREKKESFPLTVTSAQKNPTAFYLCASSPIGLAENNEQFFGPGTRLTVL.

The chain employs TRBV5-6 and TRBJ2-7, with D possibly TRBD1 on 6 matching bases. Germline lookup yields CDR1 SGHDT and CDR2 YYEEEE. CDR3 length equals 14 residues. V was trimmed by 4 bases and J by 2 bases, leaving 13 bases between them. CDR3 sequence reads: CASSSTDRAYEQYF. The CDR3 nucleotides read TGTGCCAGCAGCAGTACGGACAGAGCCTACGAGCAGTACTTC.

A remark on this clone: Additional DNA sequences in this sample encode the identical CDR3. The genes are TRBV10-3 and TRBJ1-2; 7 bases fit TRBD1. Germline V CDR1 and CDR2: ENHRY, SYGVKD. This CDR3 is built from 13 residues. V gave up 2 bases and J gave up 5 bases; unmatched junction bases: 2. The CDR3 reads CAISEGTAYGYTF. CDR3 nucleotide sequence: TGTGCCATCAGTGAGGGGACAGCGTATGGCTACACCTTC.

The chain couples TRBV11-3 to TRBJ2-2, with TRBD2 identical over 8 bases. Trimming took 5 bases from V and 2 from J; bases not matched to a gene: 4. Germline V lookup: CDR1 SGHNT, CDR2 YENEEA. The CDR3 has 15 amino acids. The CDR3 is CASSALADNTGELFF. CDR3 in DNA: TGTGCCAGCAGCGCACTAGCGGATAACACCGGGGAGCTGTTTTTT.

V is TRBV28 and J is TRBJ2-1; 7 nucleotides agree with TRBD1. CDR1 and CDR2 from the germline V gene are MDHEN and SYDVKM. Unmatched junction bases numbered 7, after V lost 10 bases and J lost 1 base. The CDR3 is made up of 14 amino acids. The CDR3 sequence: CATRQGNSYNEQFF. The CDR3 DNA reads as TGTGCCACCCGACAGGGTAATTCCTACAATGAGCAGTTCTTC. The full variable domain, with the rest looked up from reference TRBV28 and TRBJ2-1, is DVKVTQSSRYLVKRTGEKVFLECVQDMDHENMFWYRQDPGLGLRLIYFSYDVKMKEKGDIPEGYSVSREKKERFSLILESASTNQTSMYLCATRQGNSYNEQFFGPGTRLTVL.

This chain links TRBV10-2 with TRBJ2-7; D uncertain. The germline V gene encodes CDR1 WSHSY and CDR2 SAAADI. This CDR3 is built from 13 residues. V dropped 4 bases and J dropped 5 bases, with 12 bases sitting between them. The CDR3 region has the DNA TGCGCCAGCAGTGGCGACATCCCGCACGAGCAGTACTTC. Amino acids: CASSGDIPHEQYF.

J is TRBJ1-2 and V is TRBV28; D perhaps matches TRBD1 (6 bases). Germline CDR1 reads MDHEN; CDR2 reads SYDVKM. V was shortened by 6 bases and J by 8 bases, with 25 bases between the two germline ends. This CDR3 is 16 amino acids long. The CDR3 bases are TGTGCCAGCAGACGGGCCTACACACAGGGTAATCTCGGCTACACCTTC. Its protein is CASRRAYTQGNLGYTF.

This chain links TRBV4-3 with TRBJ2-3; tentatively, D is TRBD1 (6 bases). Germline-derived CDR1 and CDR2 are LGHNA and YSLEER. Trimming pared 3 bases from V and 0 bases from J, leaving 10 bases between. The CDR3 has 15 amino acids. For the CDR3, the DNA is TGCGCCAGCAGCCAGAGGGGGTGGAGCACAGATACGCAGTATTTT. It specifies CASSQRGWSTDTQYF.

This chain uses TRBV19 with TRBJ2-5; D not resolved. CDR3 length: 15 amino acids. Per the germline V gene, CDR1 is LNHDA and CDR2 is SQIVND (reference sequence). Trimming pared 4 bases from V and 0 bases from J, leaving 12 bases between. As DNA, the CDR3 is TGTGCCAGTAGTAAAAGTATTCAGAACCAAGAGACCCAGTACTTC. Encoded protein: CASSKSIQNQETQYF. The full variable domain, with the rest looked up from reference TRBV19 and TRBJ2-5, is DGGITQSPKYLFRKEGQNVTLSCEQNLNHDAMYWYRQDPGQGLRLIYYSQIVNDFQKGDIAEGYSVSREKKESFPLTVTSAQKNPTAFYLCASSKSIQNQETQYFGPGTRLLVL.

The chain combines TRBV5-1 with TRBJ2-7; possible D gene TRBD2, 5 bases. This CDR3 spans 14 amino acids. Germline V gene sequence: CDR1 SGHRS, CDR2 YFSETQ. The germline V and J ends were trimmed by 5 bases and 1 base, with 13 bases remaining between them. The CDR3 DNA reads as TGCGCCAGCAGGCCTCGGGGAGAATCCTACGAGCAGTACTTC. It translates to CASRPRGESYEQYF.

The rearrangement links TRBV28 to TRBJ2-7, with TRBD2 matching 8 bases. The germline gives CDR1 MDHEN, CDR2 SYDVKM. The CDR3 is 16 amino acids. Unmatched junction bases numbered 11, after V lost 6 bases and J lost 1 base. The CDR3: CASSPLGRGDSYEQYF. In nucleotides, the CDR3 is TGTGCCAGCAGCCCCTTGGGGCGGGGGGATTCCTACGAGCAGTACTTC.

This clone was recorded once. V gene TRBV25-1 combines with J gene TRBJ2-5, with TRBD1 identical over 8 bases. Germline V gene lookup returns CDR1 MGHDK and CDR2 SYGVNS. This CDR3 spans 14 amino acids. The J segment lost 5 bases and the V segment lost 8 bases, leaving 10 bases of the junction unmatched. The CDR3, as DNA: TGTGCCAGCTCCGGGACAGGAGTGCGTGAGACCCAGTACTTC. It is translated as CASSGTGVRETQYF.

The chain recombines TRBV5-4 with TRBJ2-7, with D possibly TRBD1 on 6 matching bases. Trimming removed 0 bases from V and 2 bases from J, with 15 bases in between. The V gene's germline CDR1 is SGHNT and CDR2 YYREEE (reference sequence). CDR3 length: 16 amino acids. The CDR3 reads CASSLEGVARPYEQYF. The CDR3, as DNA: TGTGCCAGCAGCTTGGAGGGGGTAGCGAGACCCTACGAGCAGTACTTC.

The chain combines TRBV13 with TRBJ2-7; 7 positions match TRBD1. Trimming cost V 5 bases and J 2 bases; bases outside gene matches: 3. This CDR3 spans 13 amino acids. CDR1 is PRHDT, CDR2 FYEKMQ, per germline (reference sequence). The CDR3 protein is CASSLGTAYEQYF. The CDR3 nucleotides are TGTGCCAGCAGCCTGGGGACAGCCTACGAGCAGTACTTC.

This rearrangement joins TRBV9 to TRBJ2-1; TRBD1 is a possible D gene (6 bases). This CDR3 has 14 residues. The V gene's germline CDR1 is SGDLS and CDR2 YYNGEE. Trimming removed 3 bases from V and 3 bases from J, with 10 bases in between. The CDR3 protein is CASSAGTSYNEQFF. CDR3 nucleotides: TGTGCCAGCAGCGCCGGGACAAGCTACAATGAGCAGTTCTTC.

V is TRBV7-2 and J is TRBJ2-4; 8 bases map to TRBD2. Germline CDR1 and CDR2: SGHTA and FQGNSA. J gave up 8 bases and V 1 base, and 7 bases lay outside the gene matches. The CDR3 contains 15 residues. The CDR3 DNA sequence: TGTGCCAGCAGCTTAGGAGGACGGGGGGGGGACATTCAGTACTTC. Translated, it gives CASSLGGRGGDIQYF.

V gene TRBV9 combines with J gene TRBJ1-1; the D gene is possibly TRBD1 (5 bases). This CDR3 is built from 14 residues. Germline CDR1 SGDLS, CDR2 YYNGEE. The germline V and J ends were trimmed by 3 bases and 4 bases, with 13 bases remaining between them. The CDR3 DNA reads as TGTGCCAGCAGCGGCCAGTGGGGGGGCACTGAAGCTTTCTTT. Translating gives CASSGQWGGTEAFF.

This clone was found a few times. V and J are TRBV4-1 and TRBJ2-7; weak D call: TRBD1 (6 bases). The ends were cut back, 4 bases at V and 3 bases at J, with 19 bases in the middle. From germline, CDR1 is MGHRA and CDR2 YSYEKL. The CDR3 runs to 16 residues. The CDR3 nucleotides are TGCGCCAGCAGCCCAGGTAAGGACAGCGCCTACTACGAGCAGTACTTC. Its protein product is CASSPGKDSAYYEQYF.

This chain uses TRBV5-6 with TRBJ2-7, with 9 bases matching TRBD2. V shed 1 base, J shed 2 bases, and the junction held 4 bases outside the gene matches. Per the germline V gene, CDR1 is SGHDT and CDR2 is YYEEEE. This CDR3 is 15 amino acids long. The CDR3 DNA reads TGTGCCAGCAGCTTGCGACTAGCGGAGCCCTACGAGCAGTACTTC. Its protein is CASSLRLAEPYEQYF.

The rearrangement links TRBV9 to TRBJ2-7; D is uncertain. This CDR3 comprises 13 residues. V was cut by 4 bases and J by 3 bases, with 11 bases left in between. Germline values: CDR1 SGDLS, CDR2 YYNGEE. The CDR3 loop is CASSPRPGYEQYF. CDR3 DNA sequence: TGTGCCAGCAGCCCACGCCCGGGCTACGAGCAGTACTTC.

This chain connects TRBV10-3 to TRBJ1-1, with 8 positions matching TRBD1. V was clipped by 5 bases and J by 5 bases; unmatched bases: 4. This CDR3 has 13 residues. In germline, CDR1 is ENHRY, CDR2 SYGVKD. DNA of the CDR3: TGTGCCATCAGTCTACAGGGGGAGACTGAAGCTTTCTTT. It codes for CAISLQGETEAFF.

This chain links TRBV9 with TRBJ2-1; D perhaps matches TRBD2 (7 bases). Trimming took off 0 bases at V and 6 bases at J, with 13 bases between the two ends. The CDR3 is 15 amino acids. CDR1 and CDR2 (germline): SGDLS, YYNGEE. In nucleotides, the CDR3 is TGTGCCAGCAGCGTAGTAGGGGGGGTCGGCAATGAGCAGTTCTTC. Translated, it gives CASSVVGGVGNEQFF.

The J gene is TRBJ2-7, the V gene TRBV28; a weak D match, TRBD1 (6 bases). V was trimmed by 6 bases and J by 4 bases, leaving 13 bases between them. This CDR3 has 13 residues. CDR1 and CDR2 from the germline V gene are MDHEN and SYDVKM. The CDR3 loop reads CASSKPDSYEQYF. CDR3 in DNA: TGTGCCAGCAGCAAGCCGGACAGTTACGAGCAGTACTTC.

V gene TRBV5-1 combines with J gene TRBJ2-7; 7 nucleotides match TRBD2. Unmatched junction bases numbered 16, after V lost 0 bases and J lost 4 bases. The length of the CDR3 is 18 residues. Germline CDR1 and CDR2: SGHRS and YFSETQ. As DNA, the CDR3 is TGCGCCAGCAGCTTGGGGTTGGGATTGGCGGGAGATACGTACGAGCAGTACTTC. Translation: CASSLGLGLAGDTYEQYF.